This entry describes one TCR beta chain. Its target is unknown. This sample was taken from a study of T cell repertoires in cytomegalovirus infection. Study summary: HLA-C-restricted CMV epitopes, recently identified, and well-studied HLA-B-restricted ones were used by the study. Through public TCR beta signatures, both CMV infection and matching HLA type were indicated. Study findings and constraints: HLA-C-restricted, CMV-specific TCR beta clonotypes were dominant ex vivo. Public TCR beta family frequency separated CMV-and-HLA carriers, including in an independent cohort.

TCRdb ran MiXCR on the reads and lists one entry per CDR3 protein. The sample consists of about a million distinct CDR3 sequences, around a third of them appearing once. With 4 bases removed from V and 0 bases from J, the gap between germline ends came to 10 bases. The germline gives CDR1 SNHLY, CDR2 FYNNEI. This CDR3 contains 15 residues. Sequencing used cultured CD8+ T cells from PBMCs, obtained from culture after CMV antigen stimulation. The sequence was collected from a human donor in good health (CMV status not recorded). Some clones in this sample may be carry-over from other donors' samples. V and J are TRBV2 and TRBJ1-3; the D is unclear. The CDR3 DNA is TGTGCCAGCAGTGCCCAGTTAGTCTCTGGAAACACCATATATTTT. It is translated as CASSAQLVSGNTIYF.